These 6 T cell receptor beta chains share one sample of origin, sequenced in a study of cytomegalovirus exposure and HLA in healthy donors. The data were produced by immunoSEQ multiplex PCR, yet TCRdb's version contains in-frame clones alone and is incomplete. The sample contains some 310,000 clones, 88% of which appear only once. Sequencing used PBMCs. Source of these receptors: a man aged 30 to 39 in good health and CMV-seronegative.

This chain links TRBV12-5 with TRBJ1-5; 11 nucleotides match TRBD1. This CDR3 is 14 amino acids long. The ends lost 5 bases at V and 7 bases at J; junction bases unmatched: 4. Germline CDR1 is LGHNT and CDR2 is FRNRAP. Here the CDR3 DNA reads TGTGCTAGTGGTGGCGGGACAGGGGGGCAGCCCCAGCATTTT. It is translated as CASGGGTGGQPQHF.

V and J are TRBV5-8 and TRBJ2-1, with TRBD1 as a possible D gene (6 bases). Germline lookup yields CDR1 SGHTS and CDR2 YDEGEE. The length of the CDR3 is 13 residues. The V end lost 0 bases, the J end lost 14 bases, and 15 bases lay between the germline ends. CDR3 nucleotide sequence: TGTGCCAGCAGCTTGGCTCCGAAGGGGGAAGAGTTCTTC. Its protein is CASSLAPKGEEFF.

The chain combines TRBV29-1 with TRBJ2-1, with 14 nucleotides matching TRBD2. J lost 6 bases, V lost 6 bases, and 19 bases had no gene match. Germline V gene sequence: CDR1 SQVTM, CDR2 ANQGSEA. CDR3 length: 19 residues. The CDR3 DNA reads as TGCAGCGTCCCATCCCCGGGGGGACTAGCGGGGGAGACGCTCAATGAGCAGTTCTTC. Translated: CSVPSPGGLAGETLNEQFF.

This chain joins TRBV4-1 and TRBJ2-5; D gene uncertain. The V gene's germline CDR1 is MGHRA and CDR2 YSYEKL. The V end was cut by 4 bases, the J end by 1 base, with 13 bases between. The CDR3 extends over 15 amino acids. This chain's CDR3 is CASSPKWPSQETQYF. The CDR3 DNA reads TGCGCCAGCAGCCCGAAATGGCCATCCCAAGAGACCCAGTACTTC.

This sequence joins TRBV6-5 and TRBJ1-4; 8 bases agree with TRBD1. This CDR3 contains 15 residues. Germline assignment: CDR1 MNHEY and CDR2 SVGAGI. V shed 6 bases and J 7 bases; nucleotides not matched to a gene: 10. In DNA, the CDR3 is TGTGCCAGCAGGGCCGGCCAGGGGGCTTCTGAAAAACTGTTTTTT. This gives the protein CASRAGQGASEKLFF.

The rearrangement links TRBV27 to TRBJ2-1, with TRBD1 matching 7 bases. After removal of 5 bases from V and 4 bases from J, the junction contained 14 bases not matched to a gene. In germline, CDR1 is MNHEY, CDR2 SMNVEV (reference sequence). This CDR3 is built from 17 residues. This CDR3 reads CASSPEQGLRLYNEQFF. In nucleotides, the CDR3 is TGTGCCAGCAGTCCAGAACAGGGGCTTCGATTATACAATGAGCAGTTCTTC.